These 14 T cell receptor beta chains were sequenced from one sample in a study of CD8 T cells in ankylosing spondylitis. TCRdb processed the 5' RACE reads anew with MiXCR; each CDR3 protein has one entry. The sample carries 100,000 to 150,000 distinct CDR3 sequences, approximately 9.7% recorded once. What was sequenced was blood, either unsorted or a sorted T cell fraction (not recorded which). The receptors were sampled from a male donor with ankylosing spondylitis or in good health (not recorded which).

This clonotype has at least ten counts. V and J are TRBV5-1 and TRBJ1-5; D gene unclear. Germline CDR1 is SGHRS and CDR2 is YFSETQ. The CDR3 covers 15 residues. Deletions cut 0 bases from V and 6 bases from J, with 13 bases between. CDR3 nucleotide sequence: TGCGCCAGCAGCTTGGGGGAGGGCCGGAGTCAGCCCCAGCATTTT. Protein sequence: CASSLGEGRSQPQHF.

This clonotype was seen ten or more times. V and J are TRBV12-3 or TRBV12-4 and TRBJ2-2; unclear D gene. This CDR3 region has 16 residues. V lost 3 bases to trimming and J lost 0 bases, with 11 bases between them. The CDR3 is CASSLDVAANTGELFF. For the CDR3, the DNA is TGTGCCAGCAGTTTGGATGTGGCCGCGAACACCGGGGAGCTGTTTTTT.

This clonotype has a single count. V gene TRBV19 combines with J gene TRBJ2-5; D remains ambiguous. The length of the CDR3 is 13 residues. V was clipped by 5 bases and J by 1 base, with 8 bases between them. Per germline, CDR1 LNHDA and CDR2 SQIVND (reference sequence). The CDR3 reads CASSADTQETQYF. The CDR3 coding sequence is TGTGCCAGTAGTGCGGATACCCAAGAGACCCAGTACTTC.

V is TRBV7-2 and J is TRBJ2-3; a weak D match, TRBD1 (5 bases). Trimming shortened V by 5 bases and J by 5 bases, and 14 bases separated the two germline ends. The germline V gene has CDR1 SGHTA and CDR2 FQGNSA. The CDR3 extends over 14 amino acids. The CDR3 is CASSLGARKDTQYF. In DNA, the CDR3 is TGTGCCAGCAGCCTAGGGGCCAGAAAAGATACGCAGTATTTT.

This clonotype has ten or more counts. The rearrangement uses TRBV6-2 or TRBV6-3 and TRBJ2-2; D is undetermined. This CDR3 spans 13 amino acids. The V gene lost 6 bases and the J gene lost 6 bases, with 11 bases spanning the gap. The germline gives CDR1 MNHEY, CDR2 SVGEGT. The CDR3 is CASSHTTSGELFF. CDR3 DNA: TGTGCCAGCAGCCACACCACTTCCGGGGAGCTGTTTTTT.

This clonotype was observed many times. The chain links TRBV5-5 to TRBJ1-2; D is unresolved. CDR3 size: 14 residues. Trimming stripped 3 bases from V and 0 bases from J, with 9 bases between. Germline V gives CDR1 SGHKS, CDR2 YYEKEE (reference sequence). The CDR3 nucleotides are TGTGCCAGCAGCTCGGGAGACTCTAACTATGGCTACACCTTC. Its protein product is CASSSGDSNYGYTF.

There are many counts of this clonotype. V gene TRBV28 combines with J gene TRBJ2-7; no clear D. The V gene's germline CDR1 is MDHEN and CDR2 SYDVKM. This CDR3 has 12 amino acids. V gave up 7 bases and J gave up 2 bases, with 9 bases separating them. The CDR3 sequence: CASTGVTYEQYF. The CDR3 nucleotides are TGTGCCAGCACTGGGGTGACCTACGAGCAGTACTTC.

This clonotype showed up just a few times. The chain combines TRBV6-1 with TRBJ2-5, with D maybe TRBD1 (5 bases). Germline assignment: CDR1 MNHNS and CDR2 SASEGT. The V and J ends lost 6 bases and 5 bases respectively, with 16 bases between them. The CDR3 spans 14 residues. The DNA of the CDR3 is TGTGCCAGCAGCTTGTCACAGGTGGGGGAGACCCAGTACTTC. It is translated as CASSLSQVGETQYF.

This clonotype occurred many times. J is TRBJ2-7 and V is TRBV5-1; D not certain. V lost 1 base and J 3 bases, leaving 14 bases between the germline ends. Per the germline V gene, CDR1 is SGHRS and CDR2 is YFSETQ. This CDR3 is 15 amino acids long. Here the CDR3 DNA reads TGCGCCAGCAGCTTGTATTTCTCCCGAGACTACGAGCAGTACTTC. Translation: CASSLYFSRDYEQYF.

The V and J genes are TRBV5-1 and TRBJ2-5; 8 bases are shared with TRBD2. Trimming at V came to 4 bases and at J to 5 bases, leaving 10 bases not matched to a gene. CDR3 length: 15 residues. Germline V gene data show CDR1 as SGHRS and CDR2 as YFSETQ. The chain's CDR3 is CASSTTGTSDETQYF. The CDR3 region has the DNA TGCGCCAGCAGCACCACCGGGACTAGTGATGAGACCCAGTACTTC.

A few counts support this clonotype. The J gene is TRBJ2-4, the V gene TRBV11-2; 14 bases are a match to TRBD2. Looked up from germline, CDR1 is SGHAT and CDR2 is FQNNGV. This CDR3 spans 19 amino acids. Trimming cost V 0 bases and J 3 bases; bases outside gene matches: 7. CDR3 sequence reads: CASSLDGTSGRWNKNIQYF. In DNA form, the CDR3 reads TGTGCCAGCAGCTTAGATGGGACTAGCGGGAGATGGAACAAAAACATTCAGTACTTC.

This clonotype was picked up many times. The J gene is TRBJ2-3, the V gene TRBV7-2; 10 nucleotides line up with TRBD2. This CDR3 spans 21 amino acids. Unmatched junction bases numbered 17, after V lost 2 bases and J lost 0 bases. Germline CDR1 and CDR2: SGHTA and FQGNSA. The CDR3 DNA is TGTGCCAGCAGCTTACGCTCCTTAGTTCGACTAGCGGGTCCAAGCACAGATACGCAGTATTTT. Its translation: CASSLRSLVRLAGPSTDTQYF. Using reference TRBV7-2 and TRBJ2-3 for the parts outside the CDR3, the full variable domain is GAGVSQSPSNKVTEKGKDVELRCDPISGHTALYWYRQSLGQGLEFLIYFQGNSAPDKSGLPSDRFSAERTGGSVSTLTIQRTQQEDSAVYLCASSLRSLVRLAGPSTDTQYFGPGTRLTVL.

There are a few counts of this clonotype. A single base separates this from a much larger clone, so it may be a read error. V is TRBV20-1 and J is TRBJ2-2, with 11 bases lining up with TRBD2. V dropped 5 bases and J dropped 6; count of bases not matched to a gene: 11. Germline V CDR1 and CDR2: DFQATT, SNEGSKA (reference sequence). The CDR3 runs 16 residues. The CDR3: CSAGVRLAGGPGELFF. For the CDR3, the DNA is TGCAGTGCTGGAGTTCGGCTAGCGGGAGGTCCCGGGGAGCTGTTTTTT.

In its sample, this clonotype was seen a few times. The chain uses TRBV4-2 and TRBJ2-7; 9 bases agree with TRBD2. Looked up from germline, CDR1 is LGHNA and CDR2 is YNFKEQ. Losses at the gene ends were 0 bases for V and 5 bases for J; bases not matched to a gene: 2. The CDR3 covers 14 residues. CDR3 loop: CASSQDGTSNEQYF. The CDR3 region has the DNA TGTGCCAGCAGCCAAGATGGGACTAGCAACGAGCAGTACTTC.